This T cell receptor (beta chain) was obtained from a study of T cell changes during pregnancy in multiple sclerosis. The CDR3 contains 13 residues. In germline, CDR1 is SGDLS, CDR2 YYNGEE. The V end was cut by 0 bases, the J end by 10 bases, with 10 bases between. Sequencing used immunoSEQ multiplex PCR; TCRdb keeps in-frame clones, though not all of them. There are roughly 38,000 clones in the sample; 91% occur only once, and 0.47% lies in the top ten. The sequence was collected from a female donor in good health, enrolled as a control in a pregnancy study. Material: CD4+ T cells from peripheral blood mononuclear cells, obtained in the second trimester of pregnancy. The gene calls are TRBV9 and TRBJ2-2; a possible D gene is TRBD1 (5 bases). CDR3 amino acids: CASSVGTGSELFF. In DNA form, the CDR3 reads TGTGCCAGCAGCGTAGGAACAGGTTCGGAGCTGTTTTTT.